What follows are 9 T cell receptor beta chains derived from one specimen sequenced in a study of blood T cell repertoires in COVID-19. Sequencing used immunoSEQ multiplex PCR; TCRdb keeps in-frame clones, though not all of them. The table lists under 200,000 clones, 70% to 90% of them singletons. Sequenced sample: peripheral blood. These receptors were taken from a woman aged 80 or older with acute or convalescent COVID-19.

CDR3 region: CASRSPGNEQFF. The CDR3 DNA reads TGTGCCAGCAGGTCCCCGGGCAATGAGCAGTTCTTC. The rearrangement joins TRBV28 to TRBJ2-1, with D unresolved. Per germline, CDR1 MDHEN and CDR2 SYDVKM. The length of the CDR3 is 12 residues. V dropped 6 bases and J dropped 6 bases, with 9 bases sitting between them.

The chain recombines TRBV7-2 with TRBJ2-3; a weak D match, TRBD1 (6 bases). This CDR3 comprises 14 residues. The germline CDR1 and CDR2 sequences are SGHTA and FQGNSA. V was shortened by 7 bases and J by 0 bases, with 11 bases between the two germline ends. CDR3 in DNA: TGTGCCAGCACCAAAGGGGGTAGCACAGATACGCAGTATTTT. This codes for CASTKGGSTDTQYF.

To note about this clone: A read error may produce the germline difference seen at one junction end. This chain joins TRBV7-7 and TRBJ2-1, with 8 bases aligning to TRBD2. The CDR3 runs 16 residues. In germline, CDR1 is SSHAT, CDR2 FNYEAQ (reference sequence). CDR3 in DNA: TGTGCTAGCAGCTTAGAACTTCCTAGCGGGCCCGGTGAGCAGTTCTTC. Its protein is CASSLELPSGPGEQFF.

The V gene is TRBV6-2 or TRBV6-3, the J gene TRBJ1-1; TRBD1 matches 7 bases. The CDR3 covers 15 residues. Losses at the gene ends were 6 bases for V and 2 bases for J; bases not matched to a gene: 9. Germline V CDR1 and CDR2: MNHEY, SVGEGT. The CDR3 here is CASSQMRTGNTEAFF. The CDR3 DNA reads as TGTGCCAGCAGCCAGATGAGGACAGGAAACACTGAAGCTTTCTTT.

The chain combines TRBV28 with TRBJ1-4, with 7 bases fitting TRBD1. Germline assignment: CDR1 MDHEN and CDR2 SYDVKM. V lost 7 bases to trimming and J lost 10 bases; unmatched junction nucleotides: 6. This CDR3 region has 12 residues. CDR3: CASKDRVGKLFF. For the CDR3, the DNA is TGTGCCAGCAAAGACAGGGTCGGAAAACTGTTTTTT.

This clone turned up a few times. DNA for the CDR3: TGTGCCAGCTCACCGACGACAGGGGGGAACACTGAAGCTTTCTTT. Translation: CASSPTTGGNTEAFF. The chain couples TRBV18 to TRBJ1-1; 9 bases agree with TRBD1. After removal of 3 bases from V and 1 base from J, the junction contained 3 bases not matched to a gene. CDR1 KGHSH and CDR2 LQKENI come from the germline V gene. The CDR3 is 15 residues long.

This clone was seen just once. The rearrangement uses TRBV7-2 and TRBJ1-2, with D possibly being TRBD1 (6 bases). This CDR3 is built from 15 residues. V lost 1 base and J 6 bases, leaving 15 bases between the germline ends. The germline V gene has CDR1 SGHTA and CDR2 FQGNSA. Here the CDR3 DNA reads TGTGCCAGCAGCTTAGTAGGGGACATATATGATGGCTACACCTTC. Its protein product is CASSLVGDIYDGYTF.

Turning to this clone: Germline and junction disagree at one end, which may indicate a read error. Other DNA sequences of this sample code for an identical CDR3. The chain combines TRBV9 with TRBJ1-5; TRBD1 is a possible D gene (6 bases). CDR1 is SGDLS, CDR2 YYNGEE, per germline. The CDR3 totals 15 residues. The CDR3 sequence: CASSLSAGEDQPQHF. In DNA, the CDR3 is TGTGCTAGCAGCCTTAGTGCAGGGGAAGACCAGCCCCAGCATTTT. Using reference TRBV9 and TRBJ1-5 for the parts outside the CDR3, the full variable domain is DSGVTQTPKHLITATGQRVTLRCSPRSGDLSVYWYQQSLDQGLQFLIQYYNGEERAKGNILERFSAQQFPDLHSELNLSSLELGDSALYFCASSLSAGEDQPQHFGDGTRLSIL.

V and J are TRBV7-2 and TRBJ2-5; possible D gene TRBD2, 5 bases. V lost 8 bases to trimming and J lost 1 base, with 14 bases between them. Germline CDR1 is SGHTA and CDR2 is FQGNSA. This CDR3 comprises 14 residues. The CDR3 region is CASGRADFQETQYF. As DNA, the CDR3 is TGTGCCAGCGGGCGGGCAGATTTCCAAGAGACCCAGTACTTC.